Presented here are 6 T cell receptor beta chains from one specimen sequenced in a study of blood T cell repertoires in COVID-19. Measured with immunoSEQ multiplex PCR; TCRdb has only the in-frame clones, and not every one. The data show 250,000 to 350,000 clones, with roughly 88% seen just once and more than 6.5% held by the top ten. Sequencing was performed on peripheral blood. The source is a woman in her 30s who had recovered from COVID-19.

This clone was picked up a small number of times. This chain uses TRBV5-1 with TRBJ1-5; the D gene is possibly TRBD1 (6 bases). This CDR3 comprises 14 residues. Germline assignment: CDR1 SGHRS and CDR2 YFSETQ. Trimming left V 0 bases short and J 2 bases short, with 6 bases between. In DNA form, the CDR3 reads TGCGCCAGCAGCTTGGAGGGGGGCAATCAGCCCCAGCATTTT. Translation: CASSLEGGNQPQHF.

The rearrangement joins TRBV7-9 to TRBJ2-7; 10 nucleotides agree with TRBD2. The CDR3 loop spans 15 amino acids. Germline lookup yields CDR1 SEHNR and CDR2 FQNEAQ (reference sequence). Losses at the gene ends were 2 bases for V and 4 bases for J; bases not matched to a gene: 5. The CDR3 here is CASSLQAGGLYEQYF. In nucleotides, the CDR3 is TGTGCCAGCAGCTTACAAGCGGGGGGGCTGTACGAGCAGTACTTC.

The rearrangement joins TRBV28 to TRBJ2-7; 12 nucleotides agree with TRBD1. The CDR3 covers 20 residues. V was clipped by 7 bases and J by 3 bases; unmatched bases: 22. Germline V lookup: CDR1 MDHEN, CDR2 SYDVKM. The CDR3 DNA is TGTGCCAGCACCCCTTATGCCACCGGGACAGGGGGCTCCCTTCGCTACGAGCAGTACTTC. This translates into CASTPYATGTGGSLRYEQYF.

This clone appeared once. The sample holds other DNA sequences that translate to the same CDR3. The J gene is TRBJ1-5, the V gene TRBV30, with D perhaps TRBD1 (6 bases). This CDR3 has 13 residues. The germline V and J ends were trimmed by 3 bases and 1 base, with 7 bases remaining between them. From germline, CDR1 is GTSNPN and CDR2 SVGIG (reference sequence). Here the CDR3 reads CAWRRGSNQPQHF. In DNA form, the CDR3 reads TGTGCCTGGAGAAGGGGGAGCAATCAGCCCCAGCATTTT.

V usage is TRBV27 and J usage is TRBJ1-1; the D is unclear. Germline loops: CDR1 MNHEY, CDR2 SMNVEV (reference sequence). Trimming shortened V by 0 bases and J by 3 bases, and 11 bases separated the two germline ends. This CDR3 region has 15 residues. CDR3 protein: CASSLSTVPDTEAFF. CDR3 nucleotide sequence: TGTGCCAGCAGTTTATCCACAGTCCCAGACACTGAAGCTTTCTTT.

This chain joins TRBV18 and TRBJ2-3; tentative D call: TRBD2 (6 bases). The V end lost 3 bases, the J end lost 1 base, and 11 bases lay between the germline ends. CDR1 KGHSH and CDR2 LQKENI come from the germline V gene. The CDR3 totals 15 residues. The DNA for the CDR3 is TGTGCCAGCTCACCGTCTTCGGGGGGCACAGATACGCAGTATTTT. Amino acids: CASSPSSGGTDTQYF.